These T cell receptor beta chains were read from a single sample in a study of neurological immune-mediated disorders. TCRdb processed the 5' RACE reads anew with MiXCR; each CDR3 protein has one entry. Of 40,000 or so distinct CDR3 sequences detected, around 2.5% appear once; the ten largest clones hold approximately 2.2%. The sequenced sample consisted of PBMCs. The receptors stem from a man aged 50-59 years with multiple sclerosis. Each CDR3 is given with its conserved first and last residue. The D gene is left open where the match is weak. A row's size may be missing; if present it is once, few, many or a size class.

size: many
D: -
V: TRBV27
CDR3: CASRLQGGNEQYF

size: many
D: TRBD2
V: TRBV9
CDR3: CASSVGLAGRQETQYF

size: many
D: -
V: TRBV10-1
CDR3: CASSSNYAEAFF

size: few
D: -
V: TRBV10-1
CDR3: CASSVYTEAFF

size: many
D: -
V: TRBV29-1
CDR3: CSVGGGKANYGYTF

size: many
D: -
V: TRBV5-1
CDR3: CASSKRGGPNQPQHF

size: many
D: -
V: TRBV4-2
CDR3: CASSQDRSSGNTIYF

size: many
D: -
V: TRBV5-1
CDR3: CASSLGVGRVYEQYF

size: many
D: -
V: TRBV27
CDR3: CASSLGGLPYGYTF

size: many
D: TRBD1
V: TRBV10-3
CDR3: CAIASDREAYNEQFF

size: many
D: TRBD1
V: TRBV6-2/TRBV6-3
CDR3: CASRHDRGLTGELFF

size: many
D: TRBD1
V: TRBV20-1
CDR3: CRNRGHRVQYF

size: many
D: -
V: TRBV3-1
CDR3: CASSSSAVAYGYTF

size: medium-sized
D: TRBD1
V: TRBV3-1
CDR3: CASKPQGGGYGYTF

size: many
D: -
V: TRBV27
CDR3: CASRAYTGELFF

size: many
D: -
V: TRBV5-1
CDR3: CASSVDPGSNNEQFF

size: many
D: -
V: TRBV12-3/TRBV12-4
CDR3: CASSGRDSLYEQYF

size: many
D: -
V: TRBV7-8
CDR3: CASSLVSSRGDEQFF

size: many
D: -
V: TRBV18
CDR3: CASSPIYKGGDTEAFF

size: many
D: TRBD2
V: TRBV20-1
CDR3: CSASYHTGGLAGNNEQFF

size: -
D: -
V: TRBV18
CDR3: CASSPRGSEAYNEQFF

size: many
D: -
V: TRBV6-6
CDR3: CASRGGTGGSSYNSPLHF

size: -
D: TRBD2
V: TRBV18
CDR3: CASSPIAGDTYNEQFF

size: many
D: -
V: TRBV5-1
CDR3: CASSLGSINGYGYTF

size: many
D: -
V: TRBV12-3/TRBV12-4
CDR3: CASSVSDTQYF

size: many
D: -
V: TRBV5-1
CDR3: CASSLAIGTVETYEQYF

size: many
D: TRBD1
V: TRBV7-8
CDR3: CASSLWGQGGRQPQHF

size: many
D: -
V: TRBV20-1
CDR3: CSARQDGTYGYTF

size: many
D: -
V: TRBV12-3/TRBV12-4
CDR3: CASSISQGYGYTF

size: many
D: -
V: TRBV7-2
CDR3: CASSLSGPNEKLFF